Below are 18 T cell receptor beta chains sequenced from a single sample in a study of human T cells and chemical hapten exposure. TCRdb recomputed calls from the RACE reads with MiXCR, one row per CDR3 protein. The data hold 55,000 to 75,000 distinct CDR3 sequences, with roughly 6.7% observed a single time. Time point noted: pre-sensitization, week 0. Treatment given: therapeutic diphenylcyclopropenone sensitization with weekly scalp DPC. Sequencing was performed on whole blood, taken in connection with sensitization to the hapten diphenylcyclopropenone (DPC). These receptor sequences come from a woman in her twenties or thirties with alopecia areata. Some clones in this sample may be carry-over from other donors' samples.

There are many counts of this clonotype. The rearrangement uses TRBV7-2 and TRBJ2-7; 11 nucleotides align to TRBD2. The germline CDR1 and CDR2 sequences are SGHTA and FQGNSA. The CDR3 sequence is 15 residues long. V lost 5 bases and J lost 4; bases outside the gene matches: 7. DNA of the CDR3: TGTGCCAGCAGCAATAGCGGGGGGGCTTGGTACGAGCAGTACTTC. It specifies CASSNSGGAWYEQYF.

This clonotype occurred a few times. The CDR3 loop is CATSGGPGQPQHF. The DNA of the CDR3 is TGTGCCACCAGTGGGGGGCCGGGTCAGCCCCAGCATTTT. The J gene is TRBJ1-5, the V gene TRBV24-1; a weak D match, TRBD1 (6 bases). V was cut by 5 bases and J by 6 bases, with 10 bases left in between. The CDR3 runs to 13 residues. Germline V gives CDR1 KGHDR, CDR2 SFDVKD.

This clonotype has at least ten counts. This rearrangement joins TRBV12-3 or TRBV12-4 to TRBJ2-1; 12 nucleotides agree with TRBD2. The V and J ends lost 3 bases and 8 bases, in that order; junction bases with no gene match: 5. CDR3 length: 15 residues. DNA for the CDR3: TGTGCCAGCAGTTTTTCTAGCGGGGGGGCATATGAGCAGTTCTTC. This translates into CASSFSSGGAYEQFF.

This clonotype was recorded many times. This rearrangement joins TRBV29-1 to TRBJ1-1; D not certain. CDR1 and CDR2 from the germline V gene are SQVTM and ANQGSEA. V lost 7 bases to trimming and J lost 3 bases, with 15 bases between them. The length of the CDR3 is 13 residues. The CDR3 bases are TGCAGCGCCGCCCGAGGAGGGTACACTGAAGCTTTCTTT. This encodes CSAARGGYTEAFF.

This rearrangement joins TRBV2 to TRBJ1-2; the D gene is possibly TRBD1 (5 bases). The CDR3 is 13 residues long. V dropped 7 bases and J dropped 4 bases, with 13 bases sitting between them. The germline V gene has CDR1 SNHLY and CDR2 FYNNEI. For the CDR3, the DNA is TGTGCCAGCATATCCTCGAGGGGCTATGGCTACACCTTC. Residues: CASISSRGYGYTF. Combining the CDR3 with reference TRBV2 and TRBJ1-2 gives the whole variable domain EPEVTQTPSHQVTQMGQEVILRCVPISNHLYFYWYRQILGQKVEFLVSFYNNEISEKSEIFDDQFSVERPDGSNFTLKIRSTKLEDSAMYFCASISSRGYGYTFGSGTRLTVV.

This clonotype was seen ten or more times. The rearrangement uses TRBV27 and TRBJ2-2; D is uncertain. The ends were cut back, 8 bases at V and 1 base at J, with 8 bases in the middle. The germline V gene has CDR1 MNHEY and CDR2 SMNVEV (reference sequence). This CDR3 spans 13 amino acids. CDR3 sequence: CASLRKNTGELFF. The CDR3, as DNA: TGTGCCAGCTTAAGAAAGAACACCGGGGAGCTGTTTTTT.

Ten or more counts support this clonotype. The rearrangement uses TRBV6-5 and TRBJ2-1; the D gene is possibly TRBD1 (6 bases). The CDR3 is 15 amino acids. The germline V gene has CDR1 MNHEY and CDR2 SVGAGI. The V gene lost 6 bases and the J gene lost 8 bases, with 20 bases spanning the gap. The CDR3 nucleotides read TGTGCCAGCAGACTAGGGGGAATCCTTCAAGATGAGCAGTTCTTC. Its translation: CASRLGGILQDEQFF.

This clonotype appeared a few times. The CDR3 reads CSASATQGASYSGANVLTF. CDR3 coding DNA: TGCAGTGCAAGCGCGACGCAGGGGGCCTCCTACTCTGGGGCCAACGTCCTGACTTTC. This sequence joins TRBV20-1 and TRBJ2-6; 8 bases agree with TRBD1. With 6 bases clipped from V and 0 bases from J, the junction kept 16 bases outside the gene matches. CDR3 length: 19 amino acids. The germline gives CDR1 DFQATT, CDR2 SNEGSKA (reference sequence).

This chain connects TRBV12-3 or TRBV12-4 to TRBJ1-1; no reliable D call. Trimming removed 1 base at V and 1 base at J, with 10 bases between. The CDR3 spans 15 residues. The CDR3 protein is CASSLGSWGNTEAFF. In DNA form, the CDR3 reads TGTGCCAGCAGTTTAGGGTCGTGGGGGAACACTGAAGCTTTCTTT.

This clonotype was detected many times. This chain joins TRBV5-1 and TRBJ1-3; D is perhaps TRBD1 (6 bases). This CDR3 is 15 amino acids long. The V end was cut by 0 bases, the J end by 4 bases, with 11 bases between. Germline values: CDR1 SGHRS, CDR2 YFSETQ. The CDR3 region is CASSLEGGAGNTIYF. CDR3 coding DNA: TGCGCCAGCAGCTTGGAAGGGGGAGCCGGAAACACCATATATTTT.

This clonotype showed up just a few times. The J gene is TRBJ1-4, the V gene TRBV24-1, with D possibly TRBD1 on 5 matching bases. V lost 7 bases and J 4 bases, leaving 12 bases between the germline ends. This CDR3 comprises 14 residues. CDR1 KGHDR and CDR2 SFDVKD come from the germline V gene. Here the CDR3 DNA reads TGTGCCACCAGCGGGGCAGAAAATAATGAAAAACTGTTTTTT. Residues: CATSGAENNEKLFF.

The V and J genes are TRBV10-3 and TRBJ2-3, with 8 bases fitting TRBD2. The CDR3 covers 15 residues. Per germline, CDR1 ENHRY and CDR2 SYGVKD. V lost 3 bases to trimming and J lost 2 bases; unmatched junction nucleotides: 4. Here the CDR3 reads CAISDSGGTTDTQYF. CDR3 DNA: TGTGCCATCAGTGACAGCGGGGGAACCACAGATACGCAGTATTTT.

This clonotype was seen many times. J is TRBJ2-5 and V is TRBV9; 9 positions agree with TRBD1. Germline values: CDR1 SGDLS, CDR2 YYNGEE. V lost 2 bases to trimming and J lost 4 bases; unmatched junction nucleotides: 3. CDR3 length: 14 amino acids. CDR3 bases: TGTGCCAGCAGCGTCGGGGGACAGGGAGAGACCCAGTACTTC. Encoded protein: CASSVGGQGETQYF.

The chain joins TRBV7-6 to TRBJ2-1; TRBD2 matches 7 bases. The CDR3 covers 16 residues. CDR1 and CDR2 from the germline V gene are SGHVS and FNYEAQ. With V trimmed by 5 bases and J by 5 bases, 12 bases remained unmatched. The CDR3 reads CASSPPGVAGNNEQFF. CDR3 coding DNA: TGTGCCAGCAGCCCTCCCGGGGTAGCGGGTAACAATGAGCAGTTCTTC.

The chain employs TRBV19 and TRBJ2-6; possible D gene TRBD1, 5 bases. The V end was cut by 2 bases, the J end by 4 bases, with 12 bases between. CDR1 is LNHDA and CDR2 is SQIVND in the germline V gene (reference sequence). The CDR3 extends over 16 amino acids. CDR3 protein: CASSIFLGVGANVLTF. In nucleotides, the CDR3 is TGTGCCAGTAGTATATTTTTAGGGGTCGGGGCCAACGTCCTGACTTTC.

Note on this clonotype: At one end the junction does not follow the germline gene, possibly because of a read error. V is TRBV9 and J is TRBJ1-2; D is unresolved. The CDR3 extends over 10 amino acids. Germline CDR1 reads SGDLS; CDR2 reads YYNGEE. Here the CDR3 reads CASGEYGYAF. CDR3 bases: TGTGCCAGCGGCGAGTATGGCTACGCCTTC.

This clonotype was detected many times. The V and J genes are TRBV6-1 and TRBJ2-7; possibly TRBD1 or TRBD2 for D (5 bases each). This CDR3 is built from 14 residues. Germline loops: CDR1 MNHNS, CDR2 SASEGT. Trimming cost V 1 base and J 3 bases, with 10 bases left between them. The CDR3 sequence: CASSEGDGIYEQYF. The CDR3 nucleotides read TGTGCCAGCAGTGAAGGGGACGGCATCTACGAGCAGTACTTC.

This clonotype has at least ten counts. The chain couples TRBV4-2 to TRBJ1-1, with D uncertain. The length of the CDR3 is 16 residues. V lost 1 base, J lost 1 base, and 13 bases lay in between. CDR1 LGHNA and CDR2 YNFKEQ come from the germline V gene. The CDR3 sequence: CASSQVPSPGNTEAFF. CDR3 sequence (DNA): TGTGCCAGCAGCCAAGTTCCGTCCCCCGGGAACACTGAAGCTTTCTTT.